This paragraph covers one T cell receptor beta chain sequence. Its matching antigen is unknown. The record originates from a study of cytomegalovirus exposure and HLA in healthy donors. Study-wide points: Cytomegalovirus-associated status was assigned to 150 to 200 TCR beta chains. The authors confirmed in vitro that a few CMV-associated chains were specific for CMV antigens. The study had only CMV serostatus as immune exposure information.

PCR was performed using 60 Vbeta and 13 Jbeta primers. The table came from immunoSEQ multiplex PCR; TCRdb's copy has only in-frame clones and leaves some out. The repertoire table contains 150,000 to 200,000 clones. The sequence came from a young woman in good health and CMV-seropositive. Sequencing used PBMCs.

The CDR3 reads CASSAQAGVVAEQFF. The CDR3, as DNA: TGTGCCAGCAGCGCCCAGGCGGGAGTGGTAGCTGAGCAGTTCTTC. The chain has TRBV2 and TRBJ2-1; TRBD2 agrees at 7 bases. The CDR3 loop spans 15 amino acids. Germline values: CDR1 SNHLY, CDR2 FYNNEI. The V segment lost 6 bases and the J segment 9 bases; nucleotides outside the gene matches: 14.